A selection of T cell receptor beta chains follows, all from one sample in a study of cytomegalovirus exposure and HLA in healthy donors. Sequencing was performed with immunoSEQ multiplex PCR; in TCRdb, only in-frame clones are kept and a portion is missing. The sample has approximately 120,000 clones; 75% to 85% are singletons. The sequenced material came from PBMCs. The source is a middle-aged man in good health and CMV-seronegative. Both conserved end residues are part of each CDR3. Fields, in order: V gene, J gene, clone size, CDR3 protein. Clone size is not always given. Where it is, it says once, few, many or a class for expanded clones.

>TRBV29-1|TRBJ1-2|NA
CSVVTGFAGGYTF
>TRBV9|TRBJ2-3|few
CASSVRGAGTDTQYF
>TRBV28|TRBJ1-5|NA
CASRQGKDNQPQHF
>TRBV30|TRBJ1-2|NA
CAWNPGQGAEGYTF
>TRBV9|TRBJ2-2|NA
CASSVEGSGTENTGELFF
>TRBV9|TRBJ1-1|NA
CASTKTSGQGNTEAFF
>TRBV11-2|TRBJ2-5|few
CASSTGTRVRNF
>TRBV7-6|TRBJ2-7|NA
CASSLGRRSYEQYF
>TRBV5-1|TRBJ1-1|NA
CASSYQGGRNTEAFF
>TRBV19|TRBJ2-4|once
CASSVGGEDIQYF
>TRBV19|TRBJ1-5|NA
CASSTINRGHQPQHF
>TRBV5-1|TRBJ1-4|NA
CASSLSAGREKLFF
>TRBV5-1|TRBJ2-3|NA
CASRRGFGTDTQYF
>TRBV19|TRBJ1-4|NA
CASRNPDRAKLFF
>TRBV30|TRBJ1-2|few
CAWSQSSGRFSYGYTF
>TRBV19|TRBJ1-5|NA
CASSEASRLGPQHF
>TRBV4-2|TRBJ2-5|few
CASSPGLADETQYF
>TRBV6-4|TRBJ2-3|NA
CASSDLSGGKDTQYF
>TRBV5-1|TRBJ2-2|NA
CASSSWGLQGSTGELFF
>TRBV18|TRBJ2-7|once
CASSPQTGIGEQYF
>TRBV18|TRBJ2-1|NA
CASSPLVRGREQFF
>TRBV4-1|TRBJ2-3|NA
CASSQDVLDRATDTQYF
>TRBV18|TRBJ2-3|NA
CASSQERGAGADTQYF
>TRBV11-3|TRBJ2-2|NA
CASSSVQGRTGELFF
>TRBV10-3|TRBJ1-1|NA
CAISVSGQGNTEAFF
>TRBV19|TRBJ1-6|NA
CASSKDTYNSPLHF
>TRBV28|TRBJ1-2|NA
CASRNGQDYGYTF
>TRBV7-8|TRBJ2-1|few
CASSQQDRSSYNEQFF
>TRBV6-5|TRBJ1-1|NA
CASSYGGSGLEAFF
>TRBV5-6|TRBJ1-4|few
CASSFGTENEKLFF
>TRBV6-5|TRBJ2-7|NA
CASSYGRDSQTYEQYF
>TRBV5-1|TRBJ2-7|NA
CASSFGFSYEQYF
>TRBV5-6|TRBJ2-5|NA
CASSSGLEETQYF
>TRBV27|TRBJ1-6|NA
CASSLSTGVDNSPLHF
>TRBV7-8|TRBJ1-1|few
CASSLDNGGTEAFF
>TRBV19|TRBJ2-3|NA
CASSSGGPDTQYF
>TRBV5-8|TRBJ1-5|once
CASSLWGDNQPQHF
>TRBV5-1|TRBJ2-2|NA
CASSLAGTSTNTGELFF
>TRBV6-5|TRBJ2-5|NA
CASSYSSPSRKETQYF
>TRBV2|TRBJ2-5|NA
CASSEVSLQETQYF
>TRBV18|TRBJ1-4|NA
CASSPGTGNEKLFF
>TRBV7-6|TRBJ1-1|once
CASSSTGTTEAFF
>TRBV5-1|TRBJ2-7|NA
CASSLSSGGERTYEQYF
>TRBV4-3|TRBJ1-2|NA
CASSPWGVEGYGYTF
>TRBV29-1|TRBJ2-7|few
CSVILTMTGYEQYF
>TRBV11-1|TRBJ2-5|NA
CASSWHHQETQYF
>TRBV4-3|TRBJ1-1|NA
CASSQDWGDTEAFF
>TRBV25-1|TRBJ1-1|NA
CASSESLTGGTEAFF
>TRBV5-8|TRBJ2-5|NA
CASSRDRKETQYF
>TRBV7-9|TRBJ1-3|NA
CASSPTGISGNTIYF
>TRBV27|TRBJ1-6|once
CASSLLGRDNSPLHF
>TRBV27|TRBJ1-1|few
CASSLVGGTEAFF
>TRBV18|TRBJ2-3|NA
CASSPAGITDTQYF
>TRBV6-1|TRBJ2-1|NA
CASSQQGAYEQFF